Presented here are 17 T cell receptor beta chains from one specimen sequenced in a study of blood T cell repertoires in COVID-19. The assay was immunoSEQ multiplex PCR, and TCRdb's table has in-frame clones only and misses some. In the table there are approximately 180,000 clones, roughly 80% of which are singletons. The sequenced material came from peripheral blood. All receptors come from a woman in her seventies with acute or convalescent COVID-19.

Only a few counts were recorded for this clone. The V call is TRBV2, the J call TRBJ1-4; D unclear. The CDR3 covers 14 residues. The V and J ends lost 8 bases and 4 bases respectively, with 14 bases between them. Germline CDR1 and CDR2: SNHLY and FYNNEI. In DNA form, the CDR3 reads TGTGCCAGCCGACTCCGGTTCCGTAATGAAAAACTGTTTTTT. It codes for CASRLRFRNEKLFF.

The chain has TRBV3-1 (or the pseudogene TRBV3-2) and TRBJ2-3, with TRBD2 matching over 9 bases. CDR1 is LGHDT, CDR2 YNNKEL, per germline (reference sequence). The CDR3 is 18 residues long. With 0 bases clipped from V and 0 bases from J, the junction kept 7 bases outside the gene matches. The CDR3 DNA follows: TGTGCCAGCAGCCAAGATTACCCTAGCGGGGCTAGCACAGATACGCAGTATTTT. Amino acids: CASSQDYPSGASTDTQYF.

V usage is TRBV7-9 and J usage is TRBJ2-5; tentative D call: TRBD2 (7 bases). CDR1 is SEHNR, CDR2 FQNEAQ, per germline (reference sequence). The CDR3 is 15 amino acids. V was trimmed by 5 bases and J by 5 bases, leaving 18 bases between them. The CDR3 DNA reads TGTGCCAGCAGCCCCGAGGGGGGGACCTTTGAGACCCAGTACTTC. This gives the protein CASSPEGGTFETQYF.

This chain uses TRBV5-4 with TRBJ1-3, with a weak D call TRBD1 (5 bases). The length of the CDR3 is 15 residues. V was cut by 5 bases and J by 4 bases, with 16 bases left in between. CDR1 is SGHNT and CDR2 is YYREEE in the germline V gene (reference sequence). The chain's CDR3 is CASSAMGGTGNTIYF. In DNA, the CDR3 is TGTGCCAGCAGTGCCATGGGGGGTACAGGAAACACCATATATTTT.

The DNA of the CDR3 is TGTGCCAGCAGTTACATGTCGGCAGGCTCTGGAAACACCATATATTTT. It specifies CASSYMSAGSGNTIYF. The rearrangement links TRBV6-6 to TRBJ1-3; D is unclear. The CDR3 consists of 16 residues. V lost 2 bases, J lost 0 bases, and 11 bases lay in between. Germline V gene data show CDR1 as MNHNY and CDR2 as SVGAGI (reference sequence).

This chain joins TRBV7-8 and TRBJ1-2, with 7 bases matching TRBD1. Unmatched junction bases numbered 7, after V lost 2 bases and J lost 4 bases. The CDR3 runs 15 residues. Germline CDR1 reads SGHVS; CDR2 reads FQNEAQ. The CDR3 sequence is CASSLSTGKVYGYTF. CDR3 sequence (DNA): TGTGCCAGCAGCTTATCGACAGGGAAGGTCTATGGCTACACCTTC.

The rearrangement joins TRBV5-1 to TRBJ1-1; 9 bases align to TRBD1. J was trimmed by 5 bases and V by 3 bases; bases with no gene match: 5. The germline V gene encodes CDR1 SGHRS and CDR2 YFSETQ. This CDR3 has 14 residues. Here the CDR3 reads CASSSQGARTEAFF. The CDR3 DNA sequence: TGCGCCAGCAGCTCACAGGGGGCGAGGACTGAAGCTTTCTTT.

The V gene is TRBV28, the J gene TRBJ2-3, with a tentative D call TRBD2 (6 bases). The germline V gene encodes CDR1 MDHEN and CDR2 SYDVKM. This CDR3 is 16 amino acids long. Trimming left V 7 bases short and J 4 bases short, with 21 bases between. The CDR3 DNA sequence: TGTGCCAGCAATATGGGGGGACTGGGAGTAGCAGATACGCAGTATTTT. Its protein product is CASNMGGLGVADTQYF.

There are a few counts of this clone. V usage is TRBV14 and J usage is TRBJ1-1; weak D call: TRBD1 (6 bases). This CDR3 region has 14 residues. Trimming shortened V by 2 bases and J by 3 bases, and 10 bases separated the two germline ends. Germline-derived CDR1 and CDR2 are SGHDN and FVKESK. The CDR3 loop reads CASSQTGLDTEAFF. The CDR3 bases are TGTGCCAGCAGCCAAACAGGGTTGGACACTGAAGCTTTCTTT.

This clone has a handful of counts. As DNA, the CDR3 is TGCGCCAGCAGCTTGTCCGGGCCAGGGGATGGCTACACCTTC. Translating it yields CASSLSGPGDGYTF. The genes are TRBV5-1 and TRBJ1-2; perhaps TRBD1 as D (6 bases). The germline CDR1 and CDR2 sequences are SGHRS and YFSETQ. V was shortened by 1 base and J by 6 bases, with 13 bases between the two germline ends. The CDR3 is 14 residues long. The full variable domain, in which reference TRBV5-1 and TRBJ1-2 provide the parts outside the CDR3, is KAGVTQTPRYLIKTRGQQVTLSCSPISGHRSVSWYQQTPGQGLQFLFEYFSETQRNKGNFPGRFSGRQFSNSRSEMNVSTLELGDSALYLCASSLSGPGDGYTFGSGTRLTVV.

The J gene is TRBJ1-1, the V gene TRBV14, with D possibly TRBD1 on 6 matching bases. Germline V lookup: CDR1 SGHDN, CDR2 FVKESK. The CDR3 is 15 amino acids. The V end was cut by 3 bases, the J end by 2 bases, with 13 bases between. The CDR3 protein is CASSHRGRGNTEAFF. CDR3 sequence (DNA): TGTGCCAGCAGCCACAGGGGCAGAGGAAACACTGAAGCTTTCTTT.

V usage is TRBV5-8 and J usage is TRBJ1-4; TRBD1 aligns across 10 bases. The CDR3 is 13 residues long. J gave up 10 bases and V 4 bases, and 4 bases lay outside the gene matches. Germline CDR1 reads SGHTS; CDR2 reads YDEGEE. The DNA for the CDR3 is TGTGCCAGCAGCGCGACAGGGGGCGCAAAACTGTTTTTT. Translating gives CASSATGGAKLFF.

The V and J genes are TRBV28 and TRBJ2-1, with TRBD1 matching over 7 bases. Germline V CDR1 and CDR2: MDHEN, SYDVKM. This CDR3 contains 16 residues. With 6 bases clipped from V and 2 bases from J, the junction kept 10 bases outside the gene matches. CDR3 bases: TGTGCCAGCAGCACTGACACAGGGGCCCCCTACAATGAGCAGTTCTTC. Translating it yields CASSTDTGAPYNEQFF.

The chain has TRBV6-2 or TRBV6-3 and TRBJ1-2; D call uncertain. Trimming removed 4 bases at V and 7 bases at J, with 13 bases between. This CDR3 is built from 13 residues. Germline loops: CDR1 MNHEY, CDR2 SVGEGT. The CDR3 sequence is CASSLGAAGGYTF. The CDR3 nucleotides read TGTGCCAGCAGTTTAGGAGCAGCCGGTGGCTACACCTTC.

The chain carries TRBV27 and TRBJ2-7; 9 bases align to TRBD2. V dropped 4 bases and J dropped 3; count of bases not matched to a gene: 4. Germline values: CDR1 MNHEY, CDR2 SMNVEV (reference sequence). The CDR3 has 14 residues. The CDR3 DNA reads TGTGCCAGCAGTTCCGAGCGGGAGGACTACGAGCAGTACTTC. It encodes CASSSEREDYEQYF.

As DNA, the CDR3 is TGCGCCAGCAGCCAAGATGGGGCCGGACAGGGGCTAAATTCACCCCTCCACTTT. This sequence encodes CASSQDGAGQGLNSPLHF. The chain has TRBV4-3 and TRBJ1-6, with TRBD1 identical over 9 bases. The V and J ends lost 0 bases and 7 bases, in that order; junction bases with no gene match: 10. The CDR3 is 18 residues long. The V gene's germline CDR1 is LGHNA and CDR2 YSLEER.

This chain connects TRBV28 to TRBJ2-3; weak D call: TRBD2 (7 bases). V gave up 1 base and J gave up 4 bases, with 24 bases separating them. The CDR3 runs to 19 residues. CDR1 and CDR2 (germline): MDHEN, SYDVKM. The CDR3 spells CASSLSGPRGAKVADTQYF. In DNA form, the CDR3 reads TGTGCCAGCAGTTTATCAGGCCCTCGGGGGGCTAAGGTCGCAGATACGCAGTATTTT.